Below, 9 T cell receptor beta chains from the same sample are listed, as sequenced in a study of T cells after posttransplantation cyclophosphamide (dated by TCRdb to about 2016). Preparation of the library involved the immunoSEQ multiplex PCR assay. This is the immuneACCESS table as TCRdb keeps it, with only in-frame sequences that have V and J called. A part of the clones is gone; compared with another copy, unresolved V genes explain less than half, and the rest is unexplained. The table gives some 46,000 clones for this sample, with none occurring only once. The ten largest clones capture approximately 2% of the sample. The sample comprised PBMCs. The receptors were sampled from a middle-aged man in good health, CMV-negative, and a related stem cell transplant donor.

The chain links TRBV11-2 to TRBJ2-5; 8 bases map to TRBD2. Germline-derived CDR1 and CDR2 are SGHAT and FQNNGV. Trimming took 2 bases from V and 1 from J; bases not matched to a gene: 6. This CDR3 has 16 residues. The CDR3 spells CASSLNRAGGQETQYF. In nucleotides, the CDR3 is TGTGCCAGCAGCTTAAACAGGGCGGGGGGCCAAGAGACCCAGTACTTC.

The chain couples TRBV4-3 to TRBJ1-2; TRBD1 might be the D (6 bases). Trimming took off 0 bases at V and 4 bases at J, with 12 bases between the two ends. The CDR3 has 15 residues. CDR1 LGHNA and CDR2 YSLEER come from the germline V gene. CDR3 DNA sequence: TGCGCCAGCAGCCAAGATTGGGGGGGCGGCTATGGCTACACCTTC. Residues: CASSQDWGGGYGYTF.

This clone was seen ten or more times. CDR3 in amino acids: CASSQGRGLGGYTF. The CDR3 nucleotides are TGCGCCAGCAGCCAAGGTCGAGGACTGGGGGGCTACACCTTC. This rearrangement joins TRBV5-1 to TRBJ1-2; no clear D gene. CDR1 and CDR2 from the germline V gene are SGHRS and YFSETQ. The CDR3 extends over 14 amino acids. The germline V and J ends were trimmed by 4 bases and 8 bases, with 18 bases remaining between them.

J is TRBJ2-7 and V is TRBV11-2; 9 bases align to TRBD2. The ends lost 5 bases at V and 0 bases at J; junction bases unmatched: 5. The CDR3 is 15 residues long. Germline V gene lookup returns CDR1 SGHAT and CDR2 FQNNGV. In nucleotides, the CDR3 is TGTGCCAGCAGCATCCTTAGCGGGAGCTCCTACGAGCAGTACTTC. This codes for CASSILSGSSYEQYF.

This clone was observed many times. This chain uses TRBV19 with TRBJ2-3; TRBD2 might be the D (6 bases). CDR3 length: 16 amino acids. Germline V gives CDR1 LNHDA, CDR2 SQIVND (reference sequence). The V and J ends lost 5 bases and 5 bases respectively, with 20 bases between them. The CDR3 protein is CASSPRVGGVGDTQYF. Here the CDR3 DNA reads TGTGCCAGTAGTCCTCGTGTGGGCGGGGTGGGAGATACGCAGTATTTT. Supplemented by reference TRBV19 and TRBJ2-3, the full variable domain reads DGGITQSPKYLFRKEGQNVTLSCEQNLNHDAMYWYRQDPGQGLRLIYYSQIVNDFQKGDIAEGYSVSREKKESFPLTVTSAQKNPTAFYLCASSPRVGGVGDTQYFGPGTRLTVL.

This clone came up many times. This chain joins TRBV21-1 and TRBJ2-5; the D call TRBD2 from the table was never checked on the DNA. TRBV21-1 is a recognized pseudogene. The CDR3 extends over 17 amino acids. The CDR3 sequence is CASSKIEKRELEETQYF. The CDR3 nucleotides are TGTGCCAGCAGCAAGATTGAGAAGCGGGAGTTGGAAGAGACCCAGTACTTC.

This clone was seen ten or more times. The rearrangement uses TRBV4-1 and TRBJ1-6; D uncertain. V shed 3 bases and J shed 0 bases, with 6 bases lying between them. The CDR3 covers 15 residues. The V gene's germline CDR1 is MGHRA and CDR2 YSYEKL. Written as DNA, the CDR3 is TGCGCCAGCAGCCAGGCCGACTCCTATAATTCACCCCTCCACTTT. Amino acids: CASSQADSYNSPLHF.

The V gene is TRBV5-4, the J gene TRBJ2-1; 13 bases are a match to TRBD2. CDR3 length: 16 amino acids. Germline values: CDR1 SGHNT, CDR2 YYREEE (reference sequence). V shed 0 bases, J shed 9 bases, and the junction held 6 bases outside the gene matches. The CDR3 DNA reads as TGTGCCAGCAGCTTGGCCCGGACTAGCGGGAGCATTGAGCAGTTCTTC. It is translated as CASSLARTSGSIEQFF.

The chain links TRBV9 to TRBJ2-3; D may be TRBD1 or TRBD2 (9 bases each). Germline-derived CDR1 and CDR2 are SGDLS and YYNGEE. With 0 bases removed from V and 0 bases from J, the gap between germline ends came to 32 bases. This CDR3 spans 23 amino acids. The CDR3 spells CASSVAPRQGEASGTKSTDTQYF. The CDR3, as DNA: TGTGCCAGCAGCGTAGCTCCGCGACAGGGGGAGGCTAGCGGGACCAAGAGCACAGATACGCAGTATTTT.